The clone carrying this T cell receptor beta chain appeared once. Under the authors' procedure: Estimation of nucleated cell counts relied on the amplification of reference gene primers. Profiled with immunoSEQ multiplex PCR; TCRdb holds only in-frame clones, not every one. That table gives V, J and clone size, and the DNA gave D and trimming. The table shows around 100,000 clones, with over 75% occurring only once. This sample was included in a study of blood T cell repertoires in COVID-19. V shed 1 base and J shed 5 bases, with 8 bases lying between them. The CDR3 runs to 13 residues. In germline, CDR1 is SGHAT, CDR2 FQNNGV.

The chain joins TRBV11-2 to TRBJ1-2, with D perhaps TRBD1 (5 bases). The clonotype originates from a human donor in a cohort sampled during active COVID-19. Input material: peripheral blood. The CDR3 DNA reads as TGTGCCAGCAGCTTAGGGGCAGGGTATGGCTACACCTTC. It specifies CASSLGAGYGYTF.